The clone carrying this T cell receptor (beta chain) was seen more than once but under ten times. Antigen specificity is unknown. It was with a sample-barcoded 5' primer and a J-beta primer mix that a second PCR of roughly 7 to 12 cycles was run. MiXCR, run by TCRdb on the 5' RACE reads, gives a single entry per CDR3 protein. Among over 500,000 distinct CDR3 sequences listed, about 25% were seen once. Germline values: CDR1 LNHNV, CDR2 YYDKDF (reference sequence). CDR3 length equals 16 residues. V lost 3 bases, J lost 0 bases, and 11 bases lay in between. These data are taken from a study of blood T cells in healthy people across ages. Whole-study results and caveats: Roughly linear age-related decline in beta diversity appeared, significant by age approximately 40.

The sample was also linked to a second study, of T cells of mothers and their children.

The sequence came from a boy between 2 and 10 years old in good health. Sequenced: blood. V gene TRBV15 combines with J gene TRBJ1-4; no definite D call. The CDR3 region is CATSRAAGATNEKLFF. In nucleotides, the CDR3 is TGTGCCACCAGCAGGGCTGCAGGAGCAACTAATGAAAAACTGTTTTTT.